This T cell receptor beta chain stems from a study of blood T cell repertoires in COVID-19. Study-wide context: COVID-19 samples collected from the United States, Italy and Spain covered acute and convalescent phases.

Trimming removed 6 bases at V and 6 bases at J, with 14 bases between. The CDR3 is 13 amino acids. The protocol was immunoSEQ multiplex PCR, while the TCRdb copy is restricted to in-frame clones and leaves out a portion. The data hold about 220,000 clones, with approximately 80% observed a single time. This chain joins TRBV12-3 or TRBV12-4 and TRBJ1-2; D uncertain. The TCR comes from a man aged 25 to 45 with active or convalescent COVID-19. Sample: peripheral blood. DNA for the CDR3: TGTGCCAGCAGCCCCTCCACACACGATGGCTACACCTTC. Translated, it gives CASSPSTHDGYTF.